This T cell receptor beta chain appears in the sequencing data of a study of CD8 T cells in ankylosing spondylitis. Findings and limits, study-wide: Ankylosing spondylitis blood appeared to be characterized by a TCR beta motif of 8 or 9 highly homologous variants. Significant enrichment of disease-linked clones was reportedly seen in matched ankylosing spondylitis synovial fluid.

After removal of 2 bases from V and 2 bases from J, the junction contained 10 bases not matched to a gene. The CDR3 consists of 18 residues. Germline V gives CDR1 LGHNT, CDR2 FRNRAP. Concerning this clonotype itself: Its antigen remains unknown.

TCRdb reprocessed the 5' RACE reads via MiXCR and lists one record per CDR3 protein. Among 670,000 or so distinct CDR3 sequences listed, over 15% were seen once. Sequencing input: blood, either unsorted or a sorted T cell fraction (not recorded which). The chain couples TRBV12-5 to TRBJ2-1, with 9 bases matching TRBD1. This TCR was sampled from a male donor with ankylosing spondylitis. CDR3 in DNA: TGTGCTAGTGGTTTGCCAACAGTCGACAGGGGGACCTACAATGAGCAGTTCTTC. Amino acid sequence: CASGLPTVDRGTYNEQFF. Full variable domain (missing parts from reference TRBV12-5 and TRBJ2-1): DARVTQTPRHKVTEMGQEVTMRCQPILGHNTVFWYRQTMMQGLELLAYFRNRAPLDDSGMPKDRFSAEMPDATLATLKIQPSEPRDSAVYFCASGLPTVDRGTYNEQFFGPGTRLTVL.